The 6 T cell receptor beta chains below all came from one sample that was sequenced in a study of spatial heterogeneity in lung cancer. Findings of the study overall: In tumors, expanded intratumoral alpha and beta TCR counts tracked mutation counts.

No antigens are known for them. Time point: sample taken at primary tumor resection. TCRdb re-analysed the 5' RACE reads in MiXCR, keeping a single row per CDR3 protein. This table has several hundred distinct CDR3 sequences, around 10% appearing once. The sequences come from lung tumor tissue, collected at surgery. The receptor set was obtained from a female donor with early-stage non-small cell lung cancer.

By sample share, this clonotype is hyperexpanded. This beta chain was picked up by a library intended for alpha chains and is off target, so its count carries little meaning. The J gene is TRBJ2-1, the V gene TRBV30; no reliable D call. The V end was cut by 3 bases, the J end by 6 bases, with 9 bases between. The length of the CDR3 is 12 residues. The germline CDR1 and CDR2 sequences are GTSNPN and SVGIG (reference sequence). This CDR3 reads CAWSAAFNEQFF. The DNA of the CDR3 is TGTGCCTGGAGCGCGGCGTTCAATGAGCAGTTCTTC.

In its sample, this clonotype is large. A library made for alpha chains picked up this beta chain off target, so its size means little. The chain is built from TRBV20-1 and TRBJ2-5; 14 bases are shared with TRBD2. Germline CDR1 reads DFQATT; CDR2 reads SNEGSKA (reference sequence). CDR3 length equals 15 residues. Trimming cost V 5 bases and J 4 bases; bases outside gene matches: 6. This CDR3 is CSASGTSGGGETQYF. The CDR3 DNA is TGCAGTGCTTCGGGGACTAGCGGGGGCGGAGAGACCCAGTACTTC.

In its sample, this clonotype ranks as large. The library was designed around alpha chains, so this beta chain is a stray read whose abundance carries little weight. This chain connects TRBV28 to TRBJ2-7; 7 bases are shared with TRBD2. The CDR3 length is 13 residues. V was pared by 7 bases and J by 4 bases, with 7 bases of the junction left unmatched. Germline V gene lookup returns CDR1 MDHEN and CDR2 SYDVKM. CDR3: CASTPGGTYEQYF. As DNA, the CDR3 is TGTGCCAGCACACCGGGAGGTACGTACGAGCAGTACTTC.

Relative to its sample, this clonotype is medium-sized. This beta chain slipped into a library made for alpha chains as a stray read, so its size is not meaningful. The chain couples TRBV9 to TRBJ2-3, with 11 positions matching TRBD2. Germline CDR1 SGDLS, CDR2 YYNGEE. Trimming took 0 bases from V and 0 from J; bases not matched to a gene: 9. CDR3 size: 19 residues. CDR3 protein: CASSVVASGGLTSTDTQYF. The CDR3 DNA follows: TGTGCCAGCAGCGTAGTCGCTAGCGGGGGGTTAACTAGCACAGATACGCAGTATTTT.

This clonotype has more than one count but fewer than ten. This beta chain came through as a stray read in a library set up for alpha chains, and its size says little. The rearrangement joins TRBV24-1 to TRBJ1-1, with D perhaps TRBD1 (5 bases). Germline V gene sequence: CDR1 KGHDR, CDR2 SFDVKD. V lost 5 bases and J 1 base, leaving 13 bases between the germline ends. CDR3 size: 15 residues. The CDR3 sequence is CATSGPGASNTEAFF. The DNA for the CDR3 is TGTGCCACCAGTGGTCCCGGGGCCTCGAACACTGAAGCTTTCTTT.

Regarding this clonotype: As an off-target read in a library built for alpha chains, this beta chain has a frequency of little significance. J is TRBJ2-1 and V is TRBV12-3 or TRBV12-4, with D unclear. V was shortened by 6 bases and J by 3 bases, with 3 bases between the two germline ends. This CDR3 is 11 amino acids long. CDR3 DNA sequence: TGTGCCAGCAGCTTCTACAATGAGCAGTTCTTC. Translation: CASSFYNEQFF.